This entry lists 7 T cell receptor beta chains sequenced from one sample in a study of CD8 T cells in Susac syndrome. A quantity of about 0.5 to 1 ug RNA underwent reverse transcription using random hexamers. TCRdb used MiXCR to reprocess the immunoSEQ multiplex PCR reads, holding one entry per CDR3 protein. The data contain around 130,000 distinct CDR3 sequences, roughly 80% of them singletons. Sequencing used CD8+ T cells from PBMCs. The receptors originated from a human donor with multiple sclerosis.

V usage is TRBV12-3 or TRBV12-4 and J usage is TRBJ2-7; the D gene is possibly TRBD1 (6 bases). This CDR3 has 14 amino acids. The germline V and J ends were trimmed by 7 bases and 3 bases, with 16 bases remaining between them. CDR3 coding DNA: TGTGCCAGCACCAAGACGGGACACTTCTACGAGCAGTACTTC. Its translation is CASTKTGHFYEQYF.

V gene TRBV2 combines with J gene TRBJ2-7, with no clear D. V gave up 6 bases and J gave up 3 bases, with 18 bases separating them. Germline CDR1 is SNHLY and CDR2 is FYNNEI. This CDR3 is 15 amino acids long. The CDR3 loop is CASRADDVLIYEQYF. For the CDR3, the DNA is TGTGCCAGCAGGGCAGACGACGTTTTAATCTACGAGCAGTACTTC.

The rearrangement joins TRBV13 to TRBJ2-7; no reliable D call. The length of the CDR3 is 17 residues. Germline-derived CDR1 and CDR2 are PRHDT and FYEKMQ (reference sequence). Trimming pared 0 bases from V and 2 bases from J, leaving 17 bases between. The DNA of the CDR3 is TGTGCCAGCAGCTTAGGAGGTCTGGGTGGGCCCCCCTACGAGCAGTACTTC. Amino acids: CASSLGGLGGPPYEQYF.

The rearrangement links TRBV29-1 to TRBJ1-1; D unresolved. Germline-derived CDR1 and CDR2 are SQVTM and ANQGSEA. CDR3 length: 12 amino acids. V lost 6 bases and J 1 base, leaving 9 bases between the germline ends. The CDR3 coding sequence is TGCAGCGTCTCAGACGGGAACACTGAAGCTTTCTTT. Its protein is CSVSDGNTEAFF. The entire variable domain, with the rest obtained from reference TRBV29-1 and TRBJ1-1, is as follows: SAVISQKPSRDICQRGTSLTIQCQVDSQVTMMFWYRQQPGQSLTLIATANQGSEATYESGFVIDKFPISRPNLTFSTLTVSNMSPEDSSIYLCSVSDGNTEAFFGQGTRLTVV.

The chain has TRBV7-3 and TRBJ2-1, with TRBD2 matching over 8 bases. This CDR3 is 15 amino acids long. V lost 4 bases and J lost 1; bases outside the gene matches: 3. Germline assignment: CDR1 SGHTA and CDR2 FQGTGA. The CDR3 DNA sequence: TGTGCCAGCAGCTCGGGACTAGGATCCTACAATGAGCAGTTCTTC. This translates into CASSSGLGSYNEQFF.

The rearrangement links TRBV5-6 to TRBJ2-4, with D uncertain. The V end lost 4 bases, the J end lost 3 bases, and 11 bases lay between the germline ends. CDR3 length equals 14 residues. In germline, CDR1 is SGHDT, CDR2 YYEEEE. As DNA, the CDR3 is TGTGCCAGCAGCATAGAAGGCGGCAAAAACATTCAGTACTTC. Translating it yields CASSIEGGKNIQYF.

This sequence joins TRBV6-4 and TRBJ2-1; D possibly corresponds to TRBD1 (5 bases). CDR3 length: 13 residues. The V and J ends lost 2 bases and 12 bases respectively, with 14 bases between them. Germline lookup yields CDR1 MRHNA and CDR2 SNTAGT. CDR3 residues: CASSDTTSGPQFF. The CDR3 coding sequence is TGTGCCAGCAGTGACACTACCTCAGGGCCGCAGTTCTTC.